This is a list of T cell receptor beta chains from one sample in a study of blood T cells in healthy people across ages. From the 5' RACE reads, TCRdb called clonotypes with MiXCR, one entry per CDR3 protein. The table shows 1.5 million to 2 million distinct CDR3 sequences, with around 40% occurring only once. The sequencing input was blood. The source is a human donor in good health. CDR3s include the opening cysteine and the closing phenylalanine or tryptophan. A D gene is named only where the DNA matches it firmly. The size field is filled for only some rows; it gives once, few, many or a size class.

v_gene	j_gene	d_gene	abundance	CDR3aa	CDR3nt
TRBV5-1	TRBJ2-5	TRBD2	few	CASSPSGYGQETQYF	TGCGCCAGCAGCCCTAGCGGGTATGGCCAAGAGACCCAGTACTTC
TRBV4-1	TRBJ2-5	-	-	CTSSQDLTVRGETQYF	TGCACCAGCAGCCAAGACCTTACAGTGAGGGGAGAGACCCAGTACTTC
TRBV20-1	TRBJ1-5	-	-	CSASGGFDQPQHF	TGCAGTGCTAGCGGGGGGTTCGATCAGCCCCAGCATTTT
TRBV7-3	TRBJ2-7	-	few	CASSPSPGYEQYF	TGTGCCAGCAGCCCCTCGCCCGGATACGAGCAGTACTTC
TRBV20-1	TRBJ2-5	TRBD2	many	CSAISGGAGETQYF	TGCAGTGCCATTAGCGGGGGGGCCGGAGAGACCCAGTACTTC
TRBV4-2	TRBJ1-2	-	once	CASSQYQGTTYGYTF	TGTGCCAGCAGCCAATACCAAGGGACAACCTATGGCTACACCTTC
TRBV5-1	TRBJ1-1	-	-	CASSFREGLSTEAFF	TGCGCCAGCAGCTTCAGGGAGGGGTTGAGCACTGAAGCTTTCTTT
TRBV20-1	TRBJ2-1	-	-	CSARPGGPYNEQFF	TGCAGTGCCCGCCCGGGGGGCCCCTACAATGAGCAGTTCTTC
TRBV12-3/TRBV12-4	TRBJ1-5	-	-	CASSPPSEPQHF	TGTGCCAGCAGTCCTCCAAGCGAGCCCCAGCATTTT
TRBV28	TRBJ2-4	TRBD2	-	CASSLSPGLAGGEQYF	TGTGCCAGCAGTTTGTCACCGGGACTAGCGGGGGGTGAGCAGTACTTC
TRBV4-3	TRBJ1-2	-	few	CASSQGSQGSYGYTF	TGCGCCAGCAGCCAAGGGAGTCAGGGAAGCTATGGCTACACCTTC
TRBV29-1	TRBJ1-1	-	few	CSVERSNGAFF	TGCAGCGTTGAACGGTCCAACGGAGCTTTCTTT
TRBV28	TRBJ2-7	-	-	CASSLRGPTFEQYF	TGTGCCAGCAGTTTAAGGGGACCCACCTTCGAGCAGTACTTC
TRBV5-1	TRBJ1-2	TRBD1	-	CASSFGPGTGNYGYTF	TGCGCCAGCAGCTTTGGCCCCGGGACAGGGAACTATGGCTACACCTTC
TRBV7-9	TRBJ1-6	-	-	CASSPQGPFQPALHF	TGTGCCAGCAGCCCTCAGGGCCCTTTCCAACCGGCCCTCCACTTT
TRBV11-2	TRBJ1-6	-	-	CASSLAARGGSPLHF	TGTGCCAGCAGCTTAGCCGCCCGAGGGGGTTCACCCCTCCACTTT
TRBV20-1	TRBJ1-1	-	many	CSARLNRRAEAFF	TGCAGTGCTAGACTTAACAGGAGAGCTGAAGCTTTCTTT
TRBV7-2	TRBJ2-1	TRBD2	few	CASSLRTSGGLEGNEQFF	TGTGCCAGCAGCTTAAGAACTAGCGGGGGGCTCGAGGGGAATGAGCAGTTCTTC
TRBV25-1	TRBJ2-5	TRBD1	few	CASSGLRDRASFPEKTQYF	TGTGCCAGCAGTGGACTACGGGACAGGGCCTCCTTCCCAGAGAAGACCCAGTACTTC
TRBV20-1	TRBJ2-5	TRBD2	-	CSVLASGGNQETQYF	TGCAGTGTCTTAGCTAGCGGGGGAAATCAAGAGACCCAGTACTTC
TRBV4-1	TRBJ2-1	-	once	CASSPTGVLEQFF	TGCGCCAGCAGCCCAACAGGAGTCCTTGAGCAGTTCTTC
TRBV20-1	TRBJ1-2	-	-	CSASAGLDGYTF	TGCAGTGCTAGTGCAGGGTTGGATGGCTACACCTTC
TRBV9	TRBJ1-1	-	once	CASSVGVLRMNTEAFF	TGTGCCAGCAGCGTAGGAGTATTACGAATGAACACTGAAGCTTTCTTT
TRBV4-3	TRBJ2-5	-	-	CASSQVRGALETQYF	TGCGCCAGCAGCCAAGTTCGGGGGGCACTGGAGACCCAGTACTTC
TRBV2	TRBJ2-1	TRBD2	-	CASSEQGLAGDEQFF	TGTGCCAGCAGTGAACAAGGACTAGCGGGAGACGAGCAGTTCTTC
TRBV15	TRBJ2-1	-	-	CATSPRLGSYNEQFF	TGTGCCACCAGCCCGCGTCTAGGCTCCTACAATGAGCAGTTCTTC
TRBV20-1	TRBJ2-1	TRBD1	-	CSARGRGPYNEQFF	TGCAGTGCTAGAGGTAGGGGGCCCTACAATGAGCAGTTCTTC
TRBV5-1	TRBJ2-3	-	-	CASSGPEITDTQYF	TGCGCCAGCAGCGGCCCAGAGATCACAGATACGCAGTATTTT
TRBV7-8	TRBJ2-3	-	few	CASSLGPSTGAGDTQYF	TGTGCCAGCAGCTTAGGTCCCAGCACTGGGGCAGGAGATACGCAGTATTTT